A single sample is the source of the 8 T cell receptor beta chains below, sequenced in a study of shared clonotypes between healthy human individuals. Data came from immunoSEQ multiplex PCR; TCRdb stores just in-frame clones and leaves some out. The sample comprises roughly 1,500,000 clones, 95% to 99% of which are singletons, and roughly 0.4% rests with the top ten. Sequencing used naive CD4+ T cells sorted from blood. Subset meaning: CD45RA+ positively selected. The receptors were sampled from a man in his thirties or forties in good health.

The chain has TRBV10-3 and TRBJ2-2, with TRBD1 as a possible D gene (6 bases). This CDR3 region has 14 residues. CDR1 is ENHRY, CDR2 SYGVKD, per germline. The V end was cut by 8 bases, the J end by 1 base, with 11 bases between. The CDR3 protein is CAIAPGENTGELFF. In nucleotides, the CDR3 is TGTGCCATCGCGCCAGGGGAGAACACCGGGGAGCTGTTTTTT.

This clone showed up just once. The rearrangement uses TRBV11-2 and TRBJ2-1, with 9 nucleotides matching TRBD2. This CDR3 contains 16 residues. Germline values: CDR1 SGHAT, CDR2 FQNNGV. V shed 1 base and J 2 bases; nucleotides not matched to a gene: 3. CDR3 nucleotides: TGTGCCAGCAGCTTAGGCGGGAGGGTCACCTACAATGAGCAGTTCTTC. As protein: CASSLGGRVTYNEQFF.

The rearrangement joins TRBV4-2 to TRBJ1-1; perhaps TRBD1 as D (5 bases). The V gene's germline CDR1 is LGHNA and CDR2 YNFKEQ. The CDR3 runs 16 residues. The ends were cut back, 1 base at V and 1 base at J, with 13 bases in the middle. The CDR3 DNA sequence: TGTGCCAGCAGCCAAGCACGAGGACAAAAGAACACTGAAGCTTTCTTT. Protein product: CASSQARGQKNTEAFF.

The gene calls are TRBV28 and TRBJ2-7; the D is unclear. V was pared by 5 bases and J by 5 bases, with 10 bases between. This CDR3 comprises 12 residues. Germline assignment: CDR1 MDHEN and CDR2 SYDVKM. The CDR3, as DNA: TGTGCCAGCAGTGGGCGATGGCACGAGCAGTACTTC. Translation: CASSGRWHEQYF.

The V and J genes are TRBV9 and TRBJ2-1; 12 bases agree with TRBD2. The CDR3 sequence is 17 residues long. Germline lookup yields CDR1 SGDLS and CDR2 YYNGEE. The J segment lost 8 bases and the V segment lost 1 base, leaving 10 bases of the junction unmatched. The CDR3 DNA is TGTGCCAGCAGCGTAAGCCCCACTAGCGGGAGGTTTCATGAGCAGTTCTTC. This gives the protein CASSVSPTSGRFHEQFF.

The chain has TRBV28 and TRBJ2-5; maybe TRBD2 (6 bases). CDR3 length equals 15 residues. Trimming took 7 bases from V and 5 from J, leaving 20 bases between them. From germline, CDR1 is MDHEN and CDR2 SYDVKM. The CDR3 DNA is TGTGCCAGCAACAGTAACGGCGGGGCCCGGGAGACCCAGTACTTC. Its translation is CASNSNGGARETQYF.

Note on this clone: The same CDR3 also results from other DNA sequences found in this sample. The chain links TRBV27 to TRBJ2-7; 13 nucleotides line up with TRBD2. Germline CDR1 reads MNHEY; CDR2 reads SMNVEV (reference sequence). The CDR3 is 15 amino acids. V lost 5 bases to trimming and J lost 4 bases; unmatched junction nucleotides: 5. The CDR3 is CASSAGLAGAYEQYF. For the CDR3, the DNA is TGTGCCAGCAGTGCTGGACTAGCGGGAGCTTACGAGCAGTACTTC.

The CDR3: CASSASGDYNEQFF. CDR3 nucleotides: TGCGCCAGCAGCGCTAGCGGGGACTACAATGAGCAGTTCTTC. V is TRBV5-1 and J is TRBJ2-1, with 9 bases lining up with TRBD2. With 4 bases clipped from V and 3 bases from J, the junction kept 2 bases outside the gene matches. Germline V gene lookup returns CDR1 SGHRS and CDR2 YFSETQ. This CDR3 comprises 14 residues.